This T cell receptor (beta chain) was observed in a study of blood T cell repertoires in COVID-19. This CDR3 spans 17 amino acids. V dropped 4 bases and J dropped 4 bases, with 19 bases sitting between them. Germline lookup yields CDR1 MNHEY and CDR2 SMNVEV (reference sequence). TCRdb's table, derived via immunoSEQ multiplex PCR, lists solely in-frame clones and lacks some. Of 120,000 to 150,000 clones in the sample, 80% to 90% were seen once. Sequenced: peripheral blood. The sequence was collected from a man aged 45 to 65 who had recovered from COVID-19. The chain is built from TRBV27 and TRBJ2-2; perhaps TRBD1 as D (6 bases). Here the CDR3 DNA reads TGTGCCAGCAGTTCAGTACTTCTACAGGGCATCACCGGGGAGCTGTTTTTT. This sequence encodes CASSSVLLQGITGELFF.